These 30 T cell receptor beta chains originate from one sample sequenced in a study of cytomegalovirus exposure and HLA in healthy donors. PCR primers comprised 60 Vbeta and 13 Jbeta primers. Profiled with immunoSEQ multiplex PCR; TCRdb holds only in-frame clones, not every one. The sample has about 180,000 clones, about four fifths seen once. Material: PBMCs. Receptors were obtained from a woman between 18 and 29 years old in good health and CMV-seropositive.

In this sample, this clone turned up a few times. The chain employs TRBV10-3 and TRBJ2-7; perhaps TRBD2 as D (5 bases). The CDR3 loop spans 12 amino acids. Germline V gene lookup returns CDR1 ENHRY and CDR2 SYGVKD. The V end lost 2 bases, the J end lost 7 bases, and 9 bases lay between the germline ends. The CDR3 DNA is TGTGCCATCAGTGAGGTCGGGGAAGAGCAGTACTTC. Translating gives CAISEVGEEQYF.

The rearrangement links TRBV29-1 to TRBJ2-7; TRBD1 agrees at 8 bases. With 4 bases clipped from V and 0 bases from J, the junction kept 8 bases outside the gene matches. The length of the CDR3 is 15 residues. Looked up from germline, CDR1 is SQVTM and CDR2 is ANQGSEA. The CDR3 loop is CSVGGGQGVSYEQYF. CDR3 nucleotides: TGCAGCGTTGGAGGTGGACAGGGAGTCTCCTACGAGCAGTACTTC.

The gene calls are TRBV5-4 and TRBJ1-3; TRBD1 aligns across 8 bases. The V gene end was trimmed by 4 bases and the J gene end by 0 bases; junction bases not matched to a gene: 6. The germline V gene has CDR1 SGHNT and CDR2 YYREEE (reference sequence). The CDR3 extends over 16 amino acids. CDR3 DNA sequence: TGTGCCAGCAGCCCGGGACAGGCCTACTCTGGAAACACCATATATTTT. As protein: CASSPGQAYSGNTIYF.

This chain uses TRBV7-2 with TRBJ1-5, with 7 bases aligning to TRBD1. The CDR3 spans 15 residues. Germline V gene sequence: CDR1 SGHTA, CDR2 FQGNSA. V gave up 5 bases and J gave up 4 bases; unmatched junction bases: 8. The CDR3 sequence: CASSGAQGRNQPQHF. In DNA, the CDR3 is TGTGCCAGCAGCGGGGCACAGGGGAGGAATCAGCCCCAGCATTTT.

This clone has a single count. The CDR3 bases are TGTGCCAGCAGTTTTTTCAGGGATCGGCCCCAGCATTTT. It translates to CASSFFRDRPQHF. V and J are TRBV28 and TRBJ1-5; tentatively, D is TRBD1 (5 bases). The germline V gene has CDR1 MDHEN and CDR2 SYDVKM. There are 13 residues in the CDR3. V was cut by 3 bases and J by 9 bases, with 12 bases left in between.

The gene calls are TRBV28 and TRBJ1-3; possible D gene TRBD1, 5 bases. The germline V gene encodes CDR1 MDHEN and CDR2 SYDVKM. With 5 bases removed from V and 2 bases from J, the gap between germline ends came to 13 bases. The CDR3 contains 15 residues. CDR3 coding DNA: TGTGCCAGCAGTACCCCGGTAGGGGCTGGAAACACCATATATTTT. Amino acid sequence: CASSTPVGAGNTIYF.

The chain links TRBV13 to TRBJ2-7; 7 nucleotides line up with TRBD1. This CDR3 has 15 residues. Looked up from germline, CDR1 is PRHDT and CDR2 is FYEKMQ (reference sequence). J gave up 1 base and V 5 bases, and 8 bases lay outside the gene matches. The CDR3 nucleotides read TGTGCCAGCAGCCTTACAGGGGTGCGATCCTACGAGCAGTACTTC. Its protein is CASSLTGVRSYEQYF. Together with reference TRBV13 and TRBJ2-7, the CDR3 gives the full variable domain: AAGVIQSPRHLIKEKRETATLKCYPIPRHDTVYWYQQGPGQDPQFLISFYEKMQSDKGSIPDRFSAQQFSDYHSELNMSSLELGDSALYFCASSLTGVRSYEQYFGPGTRLTVT.

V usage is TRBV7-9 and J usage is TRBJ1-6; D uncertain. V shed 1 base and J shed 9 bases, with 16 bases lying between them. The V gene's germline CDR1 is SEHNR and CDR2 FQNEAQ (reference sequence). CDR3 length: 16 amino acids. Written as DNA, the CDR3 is TGTGCCAGCAGCTTAGAAGGTATTATGGGGAGTTCACCCCTCCACTTT. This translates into CASSLEGIMGSSPLHF.

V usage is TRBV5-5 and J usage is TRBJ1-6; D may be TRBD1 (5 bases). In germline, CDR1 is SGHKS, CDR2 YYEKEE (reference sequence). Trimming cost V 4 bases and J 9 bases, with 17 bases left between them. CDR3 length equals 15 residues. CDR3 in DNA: TGTGCCAGCAGCCGGGGGACCGTAGGAGGTTCACCCCTCCACTTT. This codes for CASSRGTVGGSPLHF.

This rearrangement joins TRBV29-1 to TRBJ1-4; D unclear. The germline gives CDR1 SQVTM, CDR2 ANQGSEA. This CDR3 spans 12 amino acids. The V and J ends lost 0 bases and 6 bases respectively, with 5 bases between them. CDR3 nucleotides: TGCAGCGTTGAAGACAGATATGAAAAACTGTTTTTT. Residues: CSVEDRYEKLFF. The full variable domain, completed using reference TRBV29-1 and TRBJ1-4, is SAVISQKPSRDICQRGTSLTIQCQVDSQVTMMFWYRQQPGQSLTLIATANQGSEATYESGFVIDKFPISRPNLTFSTLTVSNMSPEDSSIYLCSVEDRYEKLFFGSGTQLSVL.

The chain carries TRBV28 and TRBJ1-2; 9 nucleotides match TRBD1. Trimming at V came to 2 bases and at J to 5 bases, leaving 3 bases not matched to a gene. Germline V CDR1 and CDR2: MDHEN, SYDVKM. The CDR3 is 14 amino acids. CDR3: CASSLRGQGYGYTF. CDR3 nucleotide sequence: TGTGCCAGCAGTTTAAGGGGACAGGGTTATGGCTACACCTTC.

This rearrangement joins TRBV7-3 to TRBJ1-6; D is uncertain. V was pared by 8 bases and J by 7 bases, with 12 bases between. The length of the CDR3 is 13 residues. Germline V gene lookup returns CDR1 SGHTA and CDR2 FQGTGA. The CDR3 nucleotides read TGTGCCAGCGGGGAGGCGCGAAATTCACCCCTCCACTTT. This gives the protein CASGEARNSPLHF. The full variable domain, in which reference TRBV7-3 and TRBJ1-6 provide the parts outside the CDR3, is GAGVSQTPSNKVTEKGKYVELRCDPISGHTALYWYRQSLGQGPEFLIYFQGTGAADDSGLPNDRFFAVRPEGSVSTLKIQRTERGDSAVYLCASGEARNSPLHFGNGTRLTVT.

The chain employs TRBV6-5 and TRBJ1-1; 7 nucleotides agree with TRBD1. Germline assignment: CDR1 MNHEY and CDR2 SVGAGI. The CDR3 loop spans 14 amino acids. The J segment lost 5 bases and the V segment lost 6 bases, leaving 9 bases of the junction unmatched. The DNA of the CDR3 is TGTGCCAGCAGCCAAACAGGGGTAGGAACTGAAGCTTTCTTT. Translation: CASSQTGVGTEAFF.

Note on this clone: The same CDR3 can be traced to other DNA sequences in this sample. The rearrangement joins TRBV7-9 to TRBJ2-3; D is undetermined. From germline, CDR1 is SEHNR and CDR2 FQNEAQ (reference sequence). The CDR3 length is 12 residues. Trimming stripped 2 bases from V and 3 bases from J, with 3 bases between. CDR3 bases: TGTGCCAGCAGCTTATCGACAGATACGCAGTATTTT. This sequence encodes CASSLSTDTQYF.

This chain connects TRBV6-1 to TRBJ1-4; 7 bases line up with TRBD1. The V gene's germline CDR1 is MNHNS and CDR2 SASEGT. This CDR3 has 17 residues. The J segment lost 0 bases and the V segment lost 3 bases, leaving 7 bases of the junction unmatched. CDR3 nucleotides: TGTGCCAGCAGTGATCCGGGACAGTCTGCAACTAATGAAAAACTGTTTTTT. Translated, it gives CASSDPGQSATNEKLFF.

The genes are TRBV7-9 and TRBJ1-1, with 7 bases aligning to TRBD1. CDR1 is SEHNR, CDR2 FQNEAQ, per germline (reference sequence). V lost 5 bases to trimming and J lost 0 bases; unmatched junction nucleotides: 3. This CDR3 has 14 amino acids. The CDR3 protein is CASSAGQLNTEAFF. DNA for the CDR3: TGTGCCAGCAGCGCGGGACAGTTGAACACTGAAGCTTTCTTT.

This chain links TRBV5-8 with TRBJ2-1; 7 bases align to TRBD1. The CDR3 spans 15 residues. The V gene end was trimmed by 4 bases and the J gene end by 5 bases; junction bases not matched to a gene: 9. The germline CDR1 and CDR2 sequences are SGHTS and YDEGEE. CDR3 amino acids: CASSALTGPHNEQFF. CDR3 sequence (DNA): TGTGCCAGCAGCGCGCTGACAGGGCCTCACAATGAGCAGTTCTTC. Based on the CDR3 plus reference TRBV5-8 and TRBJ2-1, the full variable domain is EAGVTQSPTHLIKTRGQQATLRCSPISGHTSVYWYQQALGLGLQFLLWYDEGEERNRGNFPPRFSGRQFPNYSSELNVNALELEDSALYLCASSALTGPHNEQFFGPGTRLTVL.

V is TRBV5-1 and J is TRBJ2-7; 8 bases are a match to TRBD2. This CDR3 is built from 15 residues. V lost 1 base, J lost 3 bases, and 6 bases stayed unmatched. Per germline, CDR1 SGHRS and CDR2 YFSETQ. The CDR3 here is CASSLWAGGGYEQYF. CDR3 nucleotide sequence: TGCGCCAGCAGCTTGTGGGCGGGAGGTGGCTACGAGCAGTACTTC. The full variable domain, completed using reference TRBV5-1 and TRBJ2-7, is KAGVTQTPRYLIKTRGQQVTLSCSPISGHRSVSWYQQTPGQGLQFLFEYFSETQRNKGNFPGRFSGRQFSNSRSEMNVSTLELGDSALYLCASSLWAGGGYEQYFGPGTRLTVT.

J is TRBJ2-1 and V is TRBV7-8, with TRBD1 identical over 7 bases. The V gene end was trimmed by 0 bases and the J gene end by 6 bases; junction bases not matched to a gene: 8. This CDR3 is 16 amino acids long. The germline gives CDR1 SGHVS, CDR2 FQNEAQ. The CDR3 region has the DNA TGTGCCAGCAGCTTAGCAGGGGCAGGGGGAGTCAATGAGCAGTTCTTC. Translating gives CASSLAGAGGVNEQFF.

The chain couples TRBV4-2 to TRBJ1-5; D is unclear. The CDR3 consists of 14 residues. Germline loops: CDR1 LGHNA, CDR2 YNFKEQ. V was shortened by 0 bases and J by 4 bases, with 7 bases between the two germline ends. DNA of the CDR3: TGTGCCAGCAGCCAAGAGACGGGGAATCAGCCCCAGCATTTT. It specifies CASSQETGNQPQHF.

The CDR3 bases are TGTGCCAGCAGTCCCAGGACAGGAACGAACACCGGGGAGCTGTTTTTT. This translates into CASSPRTGTNTGELFF. The genes are TRBV27 and TRBJ2-2; 7 bases line up with TRBD1. The V gene end was trimmed by 5 bases and the J gene end by 0 bases; junction bases not matched to a gene: 6. The germline V gene encodes CDR1 MNHEY and CDR2 SMNVEV (reference sequence). The CDR3 has 16 amino acids.

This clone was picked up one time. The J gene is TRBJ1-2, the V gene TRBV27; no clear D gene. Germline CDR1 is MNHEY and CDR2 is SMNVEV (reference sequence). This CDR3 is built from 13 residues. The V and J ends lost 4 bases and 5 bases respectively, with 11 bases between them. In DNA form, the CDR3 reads TGTGCCAGCAGTTCGTTACGGGATTATGGCTACACCTTC. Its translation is CASSSLRDYGYTF.

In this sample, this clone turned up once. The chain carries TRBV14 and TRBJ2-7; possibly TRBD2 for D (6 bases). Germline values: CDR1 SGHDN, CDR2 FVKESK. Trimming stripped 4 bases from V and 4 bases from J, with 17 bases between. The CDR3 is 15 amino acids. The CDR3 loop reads CASSLGVTSEYEQYF. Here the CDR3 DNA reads TGTGCCAGCAGCCTAGGGGTGACTAGTGAGTACGAGCAGTACTTC.

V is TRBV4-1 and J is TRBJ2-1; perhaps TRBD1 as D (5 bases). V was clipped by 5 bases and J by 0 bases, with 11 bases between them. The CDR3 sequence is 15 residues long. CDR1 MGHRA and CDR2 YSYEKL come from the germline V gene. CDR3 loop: CASSSYRSSYNEQFF. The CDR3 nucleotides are TGCGCCAGCAGCTCCTACAGGAGCTCCTACAATGAGCAGTTCTTC.

The DNA for the CDR3 is TGTGCCAGCAGCCCGGCTCTAGGTGAAAAACTGTTTTTT. Translation gives CASSPALGEKLFF. The rearrangement joins TRBV7-7 to TRBJ1-4; D gene ambiguous. Germline CDR1 and CDR2: SSHAT and FNYEAQ (reference sequence). V was clipped by 5 bases and J by 7 bases, with 11 bases between them. This CDR3 is built from 13 residues.

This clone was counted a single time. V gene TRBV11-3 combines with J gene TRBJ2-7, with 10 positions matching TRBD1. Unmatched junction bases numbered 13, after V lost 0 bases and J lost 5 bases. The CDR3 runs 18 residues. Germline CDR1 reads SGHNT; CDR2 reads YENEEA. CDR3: CASSLEYPPGQGTNEQYF. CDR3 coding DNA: TGTGCCAGCAGCTTAGAATATCCCCCGGGACAGGGGACGAACGAGCAGTACTTC.

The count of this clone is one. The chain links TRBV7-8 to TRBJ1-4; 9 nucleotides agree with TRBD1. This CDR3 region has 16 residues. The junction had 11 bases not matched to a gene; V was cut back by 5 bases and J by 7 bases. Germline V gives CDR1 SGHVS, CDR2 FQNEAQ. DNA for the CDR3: TGTGCCAGCAGCCTGCTAGGGACAGGGCCAGGTGAAAAACTGTTTTTT. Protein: CASSLLGTGPGEKLFF. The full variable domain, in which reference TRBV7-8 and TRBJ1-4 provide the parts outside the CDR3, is GAGVSQSPRYKVAKRGQDVALRCDPISGHVSLFWYQQALGQGPEFLTYFQNEAQLDKSGLPSDRFFAERPEGSVSTLKIQRTQQEDSAVYLCASSLLGTGPGEKLFFGSGTQLSVL.

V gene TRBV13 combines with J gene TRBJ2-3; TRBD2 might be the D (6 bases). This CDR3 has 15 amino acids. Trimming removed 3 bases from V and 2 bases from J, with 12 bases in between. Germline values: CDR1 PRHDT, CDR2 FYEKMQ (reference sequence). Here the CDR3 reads CASSFNAGPTDTQYF. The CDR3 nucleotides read TGTGCCAGCAGCTTCAACGCGGGGCCCACAGATACGCAGTATTTT.

The CDR3 DNA is TGTGCCAGCAGCAAACCCGGGACAGGGGGCCGAGAGACCCAGTACTTC. Residues: CASSKPGTGGRETQYF. The chain combines TRBV7-6 with TRBJ2-5, with 12 bases fitting TRBD1. This CDR3 is built from 16 residues. Per germline, CDR1 SGHVS and CDR2 FNYEAQ. V shed 5 bases, J shed 4 bases, and the junction held 8 bases outside the gene matches.

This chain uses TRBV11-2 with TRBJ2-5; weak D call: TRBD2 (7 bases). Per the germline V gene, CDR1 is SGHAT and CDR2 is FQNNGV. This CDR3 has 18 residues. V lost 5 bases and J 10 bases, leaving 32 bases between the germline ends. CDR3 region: CASSPKGGSGSYRGGQYF. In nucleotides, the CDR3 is TGTGCCAGCAGCCCCAAAGGGGGTAGCGGGTCCTATAGGGGGGGCCAGTACTTC. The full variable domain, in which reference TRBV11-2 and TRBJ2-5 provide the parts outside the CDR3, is EAGVAQSPRYKIIEKRQSVAFWCNPISGHATLYWYQQILGQGPKLLIQFQNNGVVDDSQLPKDRFSAERLKGVDSTLKIQPAKLEDSAVYLCASSPKGGSGSYRGGQYFGPGTRLLVL.